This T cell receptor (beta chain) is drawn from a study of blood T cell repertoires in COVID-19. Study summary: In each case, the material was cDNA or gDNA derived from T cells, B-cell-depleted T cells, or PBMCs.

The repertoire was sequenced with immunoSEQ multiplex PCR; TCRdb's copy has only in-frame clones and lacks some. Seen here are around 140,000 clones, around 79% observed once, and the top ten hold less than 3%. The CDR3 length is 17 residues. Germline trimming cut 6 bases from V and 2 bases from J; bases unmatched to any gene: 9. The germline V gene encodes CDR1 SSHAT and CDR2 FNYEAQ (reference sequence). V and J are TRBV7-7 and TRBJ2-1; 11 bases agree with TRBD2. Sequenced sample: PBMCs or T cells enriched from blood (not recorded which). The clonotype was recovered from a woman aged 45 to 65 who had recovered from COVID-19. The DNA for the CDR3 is TGTGCCAGCAGTCCTAGACTAGCGGGACCCACCTACAATGAGCAGTTCTTC. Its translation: CASSPRLAGPTYNEQFF.